This is a list of T cell receptor beta chains from one sample in a study of blood T cell repertoires in COVID-19. The assay was immunoSEQ multiplex PCR, and TCRdb's table has in-frame clones only and misses some. The repertoire includes about 80,000 clones, around 76% of them detected once, and about 15% sits in the top ten. Sequencing was carried out using peripheral blood. These TCRs come from a human donor in a cohort sampled during active COVID-19. The CDR3 runs from the conserved cysteine through the conserved F or W. D genes are given only for firm matches. The size entry is marked missing in some rows and otherwise reads once, few, many or a size class.

V gene	J gene	clone size	D gene	CDR3 protein	CDR3 DNA
TRBV24-1	TRBJ2-1	once	-	CATSDKSTDFEQFF	TGTGCCACCAGTGATAAATCTACCGATTTTGAGCAGTTCTTC
TRBV2	TRBJ2-7	-	TRBD2	CAGAGGTSPYEQYF	TGTGCCGGCGCTGGGGGGACTAGCCCCTACGAGCAGTACTTC
TRBV5-1	TRBJ2-7	once	-	CASSLQTPAYEQYF	TGCGCCAGCAGCCTACAGACCCCGGCGTACGAGCAGTACTTC
TRBV3-1/TRBV3-2	TRBJ2-3	-	-	CASSHLSRSGYTDTQYF	TGTGCCAGCAGCCATCTCTCCCGGAGCGGATACACAGATACGCAGTATTTT
TRBV10-3	TRBJ2-3	-	-	CASRTTGPATDTQYF	TGTGCCAGCAGGACGACAGGACCAGCCACAGATACGCAGTATTTT
TRBV10-3	TRBJ1-5	few	-	CAIQGTLDQPQHF	TGTGCCATCCAGGGGACACTGGATCAGCCCCAGCATTTT
TRBV7-2	TRBJ2-1	-	-	CASSLVGTGHNEQFF	TGTGCCAGCAGCTTAGTTGGGACTGGACACAATGAGCAGTTCTTC
TRBV5-1	TRBJ2-3	few	-	CASSLGREQYF	TGCGCCAGCAGCTTGGGTCGGGAGCAGTATTTT
TRBV14	TRBJ2-1	-	TRBD2	CASRTSGASSYNEQFF	TGTGCCAGCAGGACTAGCGGAGCTAGCTCCTACAATGAGCAGTTCTTC
TRBV7-3	TRBJ2-5	-	-	CASSLQQVIEETQYF	TGTGCCAGCAGCTTACAGCAGGTAATTGAAGAGACCCAGTACTTC
TRBV6-5	TRBJ1-1	-	-	CASKSQNTEAFF	TGTGCCAGCAAATCCCAGAACACTGAAGCTTTCTTT
TRBV5-5	TRBJ1-2	few	TRBD1	CASSLEGTGFYGYTF	TGTGCCAGCAGCTTAGAGGGGACAGGGTTTTATGGCTACACCTTC
TRBV6-2/TRBV6-3	TRBJ2-1	-	TRBD1	CASSADRSSYNEQFF	TGTGCCAGCAGCGCGGACAGGAGCTCCTACAATGAGCAGTTCTTC
TRBV12-2	TRBJ1-2	-	-	CASRLGRQNGYTF	TGTGCAAGTCGCTTAGGTCGACAGAATGGCTACACCTTC
TRBV6-6	TRBJ2-2	-	TRBD1	CASSWDSYTGELFF	TGTGCCAGCAGTTGGGACAGCTACACCGGGGAGCTGTTTTTT
TRBV12-3/TRBV12-4	TRBJ2-3	once	-	CASSFSVDTQYF	TGTGCCAGCAGTTTCAGTGTAGATACGCAGTATTTT
TRBV14	TRBJ1-2	-	TRBD1	CDRDRGFYGYTF	TGCGATCGGGACAGGGGTTTTTATGGCTACACCTTC
TRBV24-1	TRBJ2-1	-	-	CATSGASAGEYNEQFF	TGTGCCACCAGTGGAGCTAGCGCCGGAGAATACAATGAGCAGTTCTTC
TRBV30	TRBJ2-7	-	TRBD1	CACQAGTGPGEQYF	TGTGCCTGCCAAGCCGGGACAGGGCCGGGCGAGCAGTACTTC
TRBV27	TRBJ2-7	-	TRBD1	CASRQGTYYEQYF	TGTGCCAGCAGACAGGGGACCTACTACGAGCAGTACTTC
TRBV5-6	TRBJ2-2	-	-	CASSSPVTRGWGELFF	TGTGCCAGCAGCTCTCCGGTGACTAGAGGATGGGGGGAGCTGTTTTTT
TRBV9	TRBJ1-1	-	-	CASSVAGRGEAFF	TGTGCCAGCAGCGTAGCTGGGCGGGGTGAAGCTTTCTTT
TRBV19	TRBJ1-3	-	-	CASSIDVFNSYSGNTIYF	TGTGCCAGTAGTATAGACGTCTTCAATTCCTACTCTGGAAACACCATATATTTT
TRBV11-3	TRBJ2-1	-	TRBD2	CASSLTSGTYNEQFF	TGTGCCAGCAGCCTCACTAGCGGTACCTACAATGAGCAGTTCTTC
TRBV19	TRBJ1-4	-	-	CASRADTVNEKLFF	TGTGCCAGTAGGGCGGACACGGTGAATGAAAAACTGTTTTTT
TRBV27	TRBJ2-1	-	-	CASSSGVFLEQFF	TGTGCCAGCAGTTCCGGGGTATTTCTTGAGCAGTTCTTC
TRBV3-1/TRBV3-2	TRBJ2-7	once	TRBD1	CASSRQQGGPYEQYF	TGTGCCAGCAGCCGACAGCAAGGGGGCCCCTACGAGCAGTACTTC
TRBV6-5	TRBJ1-2	-	TRBD1	CASSPLDRAYGYTF	TGTGCCAGCAGTCCCCTGGACAGGGCGTATGGCTACACCTTC
TRBV12-3/TRBV12-4	TRBJ1-1	-	-	CASSFILNTEAFF	TGTGCCAGCAGTTTTATTCTGAACACTGAAGCTTTCTTT
TRBV15	TRBJ1-1	-	-	CATSRDKMGVGMNTEAFF	TGTGCCACCAGCAGAGATAAGATGGGAGTTGGAATGAACACTGAAGCTTTCTTT
TRBV14	TRBJ2-3	-	-	CATRARGTDTQYF	TGTGCCACCCGAGCGCGGGGAACAGATACGCAGTATTTT
TRBV3-1/TRBV3-2	TRBJ1-4	once	-	CASSQGRGWREKLFF	TGTGCCAGCAGCCAAGGCAGGGGATGGCGCGAAAAACTGTTTTTT
TRBV5-5	TRBJ1-1	-	TRBD1	CASSLGTGNTEAFF	TGTGCCAGCAGCTTGGGGACAGGGAACACTGAAGCTTTCTTT
TRBV7-9	TRBJ2-2	few	-	CASSWGGGSGLFTGELFF	TGTGCCAGCAGCTGGGGTGGGGGCAGCGGCCTTTTCACCGGGGAGCTGTTTTTT
TRBV19	TRBJ2-7	-	TRBD1	CASKRGQGNGYEQYF	TGTGCCAGTAAGAGGGGGCAGGGTAACGGGTACGAGCAGTACTTC
TRBV11-3	TRBJ2-5	-	-	CASSPRDKQETQYF	TGTGCCAGCAGCCCCCGGGACAAGCAAGAGACCCAGTACTTC
TRBV28	TRBJ1-3	-	-	CASSPGGQSYSGNTIYF	TGTGCCAGCAGCCCGGGGGGCCAGAGCTACTCTGGAAACACCATATATTTT
TRBV24-1	TRBJ2-5	-	TRBD2	CATSDPLAGAQETQYF	TGTGCCACCAGTGATCCTTTAGCGGGCGCCCAAGAGACCCAGTACTTC
TRBV2	TRBJ1-5	-	-	CASSGLNQPQHF	TGTGCCAGCAGTGGGCTCAATCAGCCCCAGCATTTT
TRBV6-5	TRBJ1-3	few	-	CASSPRDRNTIYF	TGTGCCAGCAGTCCGCGGGACCGAAACACCATATATTTT
TRBV6-5	TRBJ2-3	-	-	CASSYGQFSTDTQYF	TGTGCCAGCAGTTACGGGCAGTTTAGCACAGATACGCAGTATTTT
TRBV10-3	TRBJ1-3	-	-	CATGGARDDDGNTIYF	TGTGCCACCGGGGGGGCCCGGGATGATGACGGAAACACCATATATTTT
TRBV7-9	TRBJ2-5	-	-	CASSGTGRWETQYF	TGTGCCAGCAGCGGAACAGGGCGTTGGGAGACCCAGTACTTC
TRBV10-1	TRBJ2-2	-	TRBD2	CASSLAGNTGELFF	TGCGCCAGCAGCCTAGCGGGGAACACCGGGGAGCTGTTTTTT
TRBV6-1	TRBJ1-3	-	TRBD1	CASSGQTGDFSGNTIYF	TGTGCCAGCAGTGGCCAGACAGGGGATTTCTCTGGAAACACCATATATTTT
TRBV28	TRBJ2-7	-	-	CASSLGRINEQYF	TGTGCCAGCAGTTTAGGCAGGATAAACGAGCAGTACTTC
TRBV30	TRBJ2-3	-	TRBD2	CAWCTSGVSTDTQYF	TGTGCCTGGTGTACCAGCGGGGTCAGCACAGATACGCAGTATTTT
TRBV6-5	TRBJ2-7	-	-	CASSYAGFEQYF	TGTGCCAGCAGTTACGCGGGGTTCGAGCAGTACTTC
TRBV27	TRBJ2-5	-	-	CASASQGQETQYF	TGTGCCTCAGCCTCACAGGGACAAGAGACCCAGTACTTC
TRBV5-1	TRBJ2-1	once	TRBD2	CASSLGLAGANEQFF	TGCGCCAGCAGCCTCGGACTAGCGGGGGCAAATGAGCAGTTCTTC
TRBV28	TRBJ1-5	-	-	CASSLGFEGFNQPQHF	TGTGCCAGCAGCCTGGGGTTTGAGGGATTCAATCAGCCCCAGCATTTT
TRBV7-2	TRBJ2-1	once	-	CASSPLPDNEQFF	TGTGCCAGCAGCCCCCTCCCTGACAATGAGCAGTTCTTC